The next 16 T cell receptor beta chains were all read from a single sample in a study of T cells in localized non-small cell lung cancer. Measured with immunoSEQ multiplex PCR; TCRdb has only the in-frame clones, and not every one. The sample records approximately 4,800 clones, approximately 29% being singletons. The source was lung tumor tissue, collected before any cancer treatment. The receptor set was obtained from a male donor aged 60 or over with stage III lung adenocarcinoma.

The J gene is TRBJ2-7, the V gene TRBV19; TRBD1 matches at 11 bases. Germline lookup yields CDR1 LNHDA and CDR2 SQIVND (reference sequence). V shed 3 bases, J shed 4 bases, and the junction held 11 bases outside the gene matches. This CDR3 is 17 amino acids long. CDR3 bases: TGTGCCAGTAGTATCGGGGCTACCGGGACAGGGGGGTACGAGCAGTACTTC. Translating it yields CASSIGATGTGGYEQYF.

This chain joins TRBV28 and TRBJ2-1; D might be TRBD2 (6 bases). CDR3 length equals 14 residues. Germline lookup yields CDR1 MDHEN and CDR2 SYDVKM. Trimming pared 7 bases from V and 6 bases from J, leaving 16 bases between. The CDR3 DNA reads as TGTGCCAGCATCTCAGGGAGGCGCGTCAATGAGCAGTTCTTC. It yields the protein CASISGRRVNEQFF.

The chain employs TRBV11-3 and TRBJ1-2; TRBD1 matches 9 bases. The CDR3 runs to 15 residues. The germline CDR1 and CDR2 sequences are SGHNT and YENEEA. Unmatched junction bases numbered 9, after V lost 6 bases and J lost 4 bases. DNA for the CDR3: TGTGCCAGCAGTCGTGACAGGGGGATACCCTATGGCTACACCTTC. Its protein product is CASSRDRGIPYGYTF.

The chain carries TRBV30 and TRBJ1-2; D unclear. Germline lookup yields CDR1 GTSNPN and CDR2 SVGIG (reference sequence). There are 11 residues in the CDR3. The V gene lost 1 base and the J gene lost 8 bases, with 8 bases spanning the gap. CDR3 sequence: CAWSGIGGYTF. CDR3 coding DNA: TGTGCCTGGAGTGGTATCGGGGGCTACACCTTC.

This chain connects TRBV19 to TRBJ2-7; the D gene is possibly TRBD2 (5 bases). With 3 bases removed from V and 3 bases from J, the gap between germline ends came to 15 bases. The CDR3 loop spans 15 amino acids. Germline lookup yields CDR1 LNHDA and CDR2 SQIVND (reference sequence). CDR3 region: CASSIPRGGYYEQYF. The CDR3 bases are TGTGCCAGTAGTATTCCCCGCGGCGGGTACTACGAGCAGTACTTC.

This clone was picked up a small number of times. In DNA, the CDR3 is TGTGCCAGCAGCTTAGAACTCGCATCCGCAAACACTGAAGCTTTCTTT. As protein: CASSLELASANTEAFF. The V gene is TRBV11-3, the J gene TRBJ1-1; no reliable D call. This CDR3 comprises 16 residues. Trimming shortened V by 0 bases and J by 2 bases, and 13 bases separated the two germline ends. CDR1 is SGHNT and CDR2 is YENEEA in the germline V gene.

The chain couples TRBV6-8 to TRBJ1-4; weak D call: TRBD1 (6 bases). V lost 7 bases to trimming and J lost 5 bases, with 17 bases between them. This CDR3 region has 15 residues. Germline V gives CDR1 MNHGY, CDR2 SAAAGT. The CDR3 loop reads CASKQQGFGNEKLFF. CDR3 DNA sequence: TGTGCCAGCAAACAACAGGGTTTTGGGAATGAAAAACTGTTTTTT.

The sample holds a few counts of this clone. V is TRBV27 and J is TRBJ2-1, with D uncertain. The CDR3 contains 14 residues. The ends were cut back, 2 bases at V and 5 bases at J, with 10 bases in the middle. Germline V gives CDR1 MNHEY, CDR2 SMNVEV (reference sequence). In DNA, the CDR3 is TGTGCCAGCAGTTTAGTGCACAGCAACAATGAGCAGTTCTTC. Translating gives CASSLVHSNNEQFF.

The chain employs TRBV29-1 and TRBJ1-2; TRBD1 agrees at 8 bases. Per the germline V gene, CDR1 is SQVTM and CDR2 is ANQGSEA. This CDR3 spans 13 amino acids. With 5 bases clipped from V and 6 bases from J, the junction kept 8 bases outside the gene matches. The CDR3: CSVSQGVRDGYTF. CDR3 coding DNA: TGCAGCGTTTCACAGGGGGTGAGGGATGGCTACACCTTC.

V usage is TRBV5-1 and J usage is TRBJ2-1, with D perhaps TRBD2 (5 bases). Germline V gene lookup returns CDR1 SGHRS and CDR2 YFSETQ. This CDR3 has 14 residues. The V and J ends lost 3 bases and 5 bases respectively, with 12 bases between them. The CDR3 loop is CASSSLEGDNEQFF. The DNA for the CDR3 is TGCGCCAGCAGCTCTCTTGAGGGTGACAATGAGCAGTTCTTC.

This clone has more than one count but fewer than ten. At one of its ends the junction is not consistent with the germline gene, which may arise from a read error. The rearrangement links TRBV2 to TRBJ2-1, with a possible D match to TRBD2 (7 bases). Looked up from germline, CDR1 is SNHLY and CDR2 is FYNNEI. The CDR3 extends over 14 amino acids. CDR3 nucleotides: TGTGCCAGCAGCGAAGGGGGGGTGAGGAATGAGCAGTTCTTC. It yields the protein CASSEGGVRNEQFF.

The chain uses TRBV19 and TRBJ2-2; D is uncertain. The V gene lost 1 base and the J gene lost 1 base, with 10 bases spanning the gap. The length of the CDR3 is 16 residues. Germline CDR1 LNHDA, CDR2 SQIVND (reference sequence). Here the CDR3 DNA reads TGTGCCAGTAGTATAGGTCTCAGAAAGAACACCGGGGAGCTGTTTTTT. Its translation is CASSIGLRKNTGELFF. Full variable domain (missing parts from reference TRBV19 and TRBJ2-2): DGGITQSPKYLFRKEGQNVTLSCEQNLNHDAMYWYRQDPGQGLRLIYYSQIVNDFQKGDIAEGYSVSREKKESFPLTVTSAQKNPTAFYLCASSIGLRKNTGELFFGEGSRLTVL.

The chain combines TRBV6-8 with TRBJ2-1, with 14 nucleotides matching TRBD2. The V gene end was trimmed by 2 bases and the J gene end by 4 bases; junction bases not matched to a gene: 1. Germline CDR1 reads MNHGY; CDR2 reads SAAAGT. The length of the CDR3 is 16 residues. CDR3 in amino acids: CASSYRTSGRYNEQFF. CDR3 nucleotides: TGTGCCAGCAGTTACCGGACTAGCGGGAGGTACAATGAGCAGTTCTTC.

V usage is TRBV30 and J usage is TRBJ1-2; D gene uncertain. Germline V CDR1 and CDR2: GTSNPN, SVGIG (reference sequence). V was shortened by 0 bases and J by 3 bases, with 17 bases between the two germline ends. The CDR3 extends over 16 amino acids. This chain's CDR3 is CAWSVLSGRSHYGYTF. Here the CDR3 DNA reads TGTGCCTGGAGTGTACTGTCAGGCCGGTCCCACTATGGCTACACCTTC.

This clone was counted between two and nine times. V and J are TRBV6-8 and TRBJ1-2; D is perhaps TRBD1 (5 bases). Germline loops: CDR1 MNHGY, CDR2 SAAAGT. CDR3 length: 13 amino acids. V was trimmed by 8 bases and J by 2 bases, leaving 12 bases between them. The CDR3 here is CASGRAKNYGYTF. The CDR3 region has the DNA TGTGCCAGCGGCAGGGCTAAGAACTATGGCTACACCTTC.

This chain joins TRBV6-8 and TRBJ1-1; possibly TRBD1 for D (5 bases). CDR1 is MNHGY and CDR2 is SAAAGT in the germline V gene. CDR3 length equals 13 residues. Between the trimmed V and J ends, which lost 2 bases and 8 bases, there was a span of 12 bases. The CDR3 DNA reads TGTGCCAGCAGTTACACCGGGGGTAGGGAAGCTTTCTTT. Protein sequence: CASSYTGGREAFF.